This entry lists 26 T cell receptor beta chains sequenced from one sample in a study of T-cell reconstitution after alpha-beta-depleted transplantation in children. This sample's TCRbeta library carried unique molecular identifier barcodes. From the PCR reads, TCRdb called clonotypes with MiXCR, one entry per CDR3 protein. This sample has approximately 980,000 distinct CDR3 sequences, with roughly 29% found just once. Sequencing was performed on PBMCs, mostly from graft donor cells, taken 360 days after TCRalphabeta/CD19-depleted stem cell transplant. The receptors were gathered from a boy younger than two who had a stem cell transplant for SCID, so the T cells may come from the graft donor.

The V gene is TRBV2, the J gene TRBJ2-7, with D perhaps TRBD1 (6 bases). V lost 6 bases, J lost 5 bases, and 20 bases lay in between. Germline loops: CDR1 SNHLY, CDR2 FYNNEI. The CDR3 is 15 residues long. The CDR3 region is CASRIGQYGLNEQYF. The CDR3 DNA is TGTGCCAGCAGGATAGGACAGTACGGTCTTAACGAGCAGTACTTC.

The J gene is TRBJ2-7, the V gene TRBV7-8; D possibly uses TRBD1 or TRBD2 (6 bases each). Germline CDR1 SGHVS, CDR2 FQNEAQ. CDR3 length equals 15 residues. The germline V and J ends were trimmed by 2 bases and 2 bases, with 13 bases remaining between them. CDR3 sequence: CASSLSPGDTYEQYF. In DNA form, the CDR3 reads TGTGCCAGCAGCTTAAGCCCGGGGGACACCTACGAGCAGTACTTC.

The chain couples TRBV4-1 to TRBJ1-1; 7 bases line up with TRBD1. The CDR3 has 15 residues. Germline CDR1 and CDR2: MGHRA and YSYEKL. Unmatched junction bases numbered 10, after V lost 6 bases and J lost 3 bases. The CDR3, as DNA: TGCGCCAGCAGGGCCGGGGACCAGGGGGACACTGAAGCTTTCTTT. Translated, it gives CASRAGDQGDTEAFF.

A few counts support this clonotype. This chain connects TRBV29-1 to TRBJ2-5, with D unclear. From germline, CDR1 is SQVTM and CDR2 ANQGSEA. The V end lost 2 bases, the J end lost 4 bases, and 8 bases lay between the germline ends. The length of the CDR3 is 12 residues. As DNA, the CDR3 is TGCAGCGTTGAAAGACCTGGAGAGACCCAGTACTTC. This encodes CSVERPGETQYF. Supplemented by reference TRBV29-1 and TRBJ2-5, the full variable domain reads SAVISQKPSRDICQRGTSLTIQCQVDSQVTMMFWYRQQPGQSLTLIATANQGSEATYESGFVIDKFPISRPNLTFSTLTVSNMSPEDSSIYLCSVERPGETQYFGPGTRLLVL.

The J gene is TRBJ1-1, the V gene TRBV20-1, with D unclear. The CDR3 totals 15 residues. Germline V gene sequence: CDR1 DFQATT, CDR2 SNEGSKA (reference sequence). Trimming shortened V by 0 bases and J by 0 bases, and 11 bases separated the two germline ends. As DNA, the CDR3 is TGCAGTGCTAGAGATTATAGGAGTATGAACACTGAAGCTTTCTTT. This encodes CSARDYRSMNTEAFF.

The chain is built from TRBV7-2 and TRBJ1-1; D unresolved. Trimming cost V 3 bases and J 4 bases, with 12 bases left between them. The CDR3 loop spans 14 amino acids. Germline-derived CDR1 and CDR2 are SGHTA and FQGNSA. The CDR3 DNA sequence: TGTGCCAGCAGCTTCTTTAGGGAGGGCACTGAAGCTTTCTTT. This encodes CASSFFREGTEAFF.

This clonotype was seen a few times. V gene TRBV7-3 combines with J gene TRBJ2-1; 9 bases map to TRBD1. Unmatched junction bases numbered 11, after V lost 5 bases and J lost 6 bases. The CDR3 length is 16 residues. The germline gives CDR1 SGHTA, CDR2 FQGTGA. The CDR3 bases are TGTGCCAGCAGCCCACTGGGCGGGACAGGGCGCAATGAGCAGTTCTTC. This translates into CASSPLGGTGRNEQFF. The full variable domain, rest sourced from reference TRBV7-3 and TRBJ2-1, is GAGVSQTPSNKVTEKGKYVELRCDPISGHTALYWYRQSLGQGPEFLIYFQGTGAADDSGLPNDRFFAVRPEGSVSTLKIQRTERGDSAVYLCASSPLGGTGRNEQFFGPGTRLTVL.

Only a few counts were recorded for this clonotype. The CDR3: CSAPGGGSRIMNTEAFF. In nucleotides, the CDR3 is TGCAGTGCTCCAGGGGGGGGGAGCAGGATCATGAACACTGAAGCTTTCTTT. V and J are TRBV20-1 and TRBJ1-1; 7 bases map to TRBD1. V was pared by 5 bases and J by 0 bases, with 15 bases of the junction left unmatched. Germline CDR1 DFQATT, CDR2 SNEGSKA (reference sequence). CDR3 length: 17 residues.

This clonotype turned up a few times. CDR3 region: CAWLIRGRSINEQFF. The CDR3 DNA sequence: TGTGCCTGGCTGATAAGGGGGCGGAGCATCAATGAGCAGTTCTTC. V usage is TRBV30 and J usage is TRBJ2-1; 7 bases match TRBD1. Germline-derived CDR1 and CDR2 are GTSNPN and SVGIG (reference sequence). This CDR3 is built from 15 residues. Germline trimming cut 5 bases from V and 6 bases from J; bases unmatched to any gene: 13.

This clonotype was recorded a few times. This chain joins TRBV7-6 and TRBJ1-5; D remains ambiguous. Between the trimmed V and J ends, which lost 2 bases and 4 bases, there was a span of 12 bases. The CDR3 sequence is 15 residues long. CDR1 and CDR2 from the germline V gene are SGHVS and FNYEAQ. In DNA form, the CDR3 reads TGTGCCAGCAGCTTAATATCGGGTGGGAATCAGCCCCAGCATTTT. This sequence encodes CASSLISGGNQPQHF.

This clonotype turned up a few times. The chain employs TRBV20-1 and TRBJ2-5; no clear D. CDR1 is DFQATT and CDR2 is SNEGSKA in the germline V gene (reference sequence). The V gene lost 4 bases and the J gene lost 0 bases, with 3 bases spanning the gap. The CDR3 totals 11 residues. The CDR3 sequence is CSANHQETQYF. In DNA, the CDR3 is TGCAGTGCTAACCACCAAGAGACCCAGTACTTC.

This clonotype was seen ten or more times. V usage is TRBV5-1 and J usage is TRBJ2-7; TRBD2 might be the D (6 bases). CDR1 is SGHRS and CDR2 is YFSETQ in the germline V gene. CDR3 length equals 15 residues. Deletions cut 2 bases from V and 2 bases from J, with 14 bases between. As DNA, the CDR3 is TGCGCCAGCAGCTTCTCGGGAGCTGGGACCTACGAGCAGTACTTC. Protein product: CASSFSGAGTYEQYF.

CDR3 sequence: CASSSKGTSGSNEQFF. The CDR3, as DNA: TGTGCCAGCAGTTCCAAAGGTACTAGCGGGTCGAATGAGCAGTTCTTC. The chain links TRBV6-5 to TRBJ2-1; TRBD2 matches at 9 bases. Germline CDR1 is MNHEY and CDR2 is SVGAGI. CDR3 length equals 16 residues. The V and J ends lost 4 bases and 7 bases, in that order; junction bases with no gene match: 11.

The rearrangement joins TRBV12-3 or TRBV12-4 to TRBJ2-5, with D tentatively TRBD1 (6 bases). The V end was cut by 4 bases, the J end by 2 bases, with 11 bases between. The CDR3 is 14 residues long. The CDR3 DNA reads as TGTGCCAGCAGTTCCAGGGGTCCTCAAGAGACCCAGTACTTC. The encoded protein is CASSSRGPQETQYF.

This chain connects TRBV4-1 to TRBJ2-5, with a tentative D call TRBD1 (6 bases). V shed 7 bases and J shed 2 bases, with 17 bases lying between them. CDR3 length equals 15 residues. The germline gives CDR1 MGHRA, CDR2 YSYEKL. CDR3 sequence (DNA): TGCGCCAGCAACACAGGGAAGGGCGCACAAGAGACCCAGTACTTC. It codes for CASNTGKGAQETQYF.

Here the CDR3 reads CASSYKGRGYNEQFF. The CDR3 bases are TGTGCCAGCAGTTACAAGGGGAGGGGGTACAATGAGCAGTTCTTC. The chain links TRBV6-2 or TRBV6-3 to TRBJ2-1; tentatively, D is TRBD2 (7 bases). V lost 2 bases and J 4 bases, leaving 12 bases between the germline ends. The germline gives CDR1 MNHEY, CDR2 SVGEGT. CDR3 length: 15 residues.

This chain joins TRBV6-1 and TRBJ2-7; D is perhaps TRBD2 (5 bases). V shed 6 bases and J shed 4 bases, with 19 bases lying between them. The length of the CDR3 is 15 residues. Germline V gene lookup returns CDR1 MNHNS and CDR2 SASEGT. The CDR3: CASSKTTSTHYEQYF. In DNA form, the CDR3 reads TGTGCCAGCAGCAAGACTACGAGCACGCATTACGAGCAGTACTTC.

This clonotype was seen only a few times. The V call is TRBV29-1, the J call TRBJ2-3; 10 bases agree with TRBD2. CDR3 length equals 12 residues. Germline values: CDR1 SQVTM, CDR2 ANQGSEA. V lost 6 bases to trimming and J lost 9 bases; unmatched junction nucleotides: 6. Here the CDR3 reads CSVRTSGYTQYF. DNA of the CDR3: TGCAGCGTACGGACTAGCGGCTACACGCAGTATTTT.

This chain uses TRBV7-8 with TRBJ1-1; no firm D call. The CDR3 length is 14 residues. Germline lookup yields CDR1 SGHVS and CDR2 FQNEAQ. V lost 5 bases, J lost 2 bases, and 12 bases lay in between. CDR3 in amino acids: CASSPKIPNTEAFF. Here the CDR3 DNA reads TGTGCCAGCAGCCCCAAGATTCCTAACACTGAAGCTTTCTTT. The full variable domain, its missing parts supplied by reference TRBV7-8 and TRBJ1-1, is GAGVSQSPRYKVAKRGQDVALRCDPISGHVSLFWYQQALGQGPEFLTYFQNEAQLDKSGLPSDRFFAERPEGSVSTLKIQRTQQEDSAVYLCASSPKIPNTEAFFGQGTRLTVV.

This clonotype occurred a few times. This chain connects TRBV13 to TRBJ2-7; unclear D gene. There are 13 residues in the CDR3. The germline V and J ends were trimmed by 6 bases and 5 bases, with 14 bases remaining between them. Germline V gene sequence: CDR1 PRHDT, CDR2 FYEKMQ (reference sequence). The CDR3 bases are TGTGCCAGCAGTGGTGGGAATATGCACGAGCAGTACTTC. Residues: CASSGGNMHEQYF.

The gene calls are TRBV7-2 and TRBJ1-2; D is undetermined. V lost 2 bases to trimming and J lost 4 bases, with 23 bases between them. CDR3 size: 18 residues. Germline CDR1 is SGHTA and CDR2 is FQGNSA. CDR3 in amino acids: CASSLSGGPYIAFYGYTF. In nucleotides, the CDR3 is TGTGCCAGCAGCTTAAGCGGAGGTCCTTACATCGCTTTCTATGGCTACACCTTC. Full variable domain (outside the CDR3, taken from reference TRBV7-2 and TRBJ1-2): GAGVSQSPSNKVTEKGKDVELRCDPISGHTALYWYRQSLGQGLEFLIYFQGNSAPDKSGLPSDRFSAERTGGSVSTLTIQRTQQEDSAVYLCASSLSGGPYIAFYGYTFGSGTRLTVV.

The rearrangement uses TRBV6-5 and TRBJ2-1; D is undetermined. V shed 2 bases and J shed 1 base, with 9 bases lying between them. CDR3 length: 15 amino acids. Germline V CDR1 and CDR2: MNHEY, SVGAGI. The CDR3 loop is CASSYIGQSYNEQFF. Here the CDR3 DNA reads TGTGCCAGCAGTTACATTGGTCAGTCCTACAATGAGCAGTTCTTC.

This clonotype has a handful of counts. J is TRBJ2-5 and V is TRBV5-6; TRBD1 might be the D (5 bases). The V end was cut by 3 bases, the J end by 9 bases, with 21 bases between. Germline assignment: CDR1 SGHDT and CDR2 YYEEEE. The CDR3 spans 15 residues. CDR3 bases: TGTGCCAGCAGCTACGACAGTGGCGTTAAGAGTGCCCAGTACTTC. It yields the protein CASSYDSGVKSAQYF.

This clonotype has just a few counts. The rearrangement joins TRBV6-1 to TRBJ2-3; D could derive from TRBD1 or TRBD2 (7 bases each). Germline-derived CDR1 and CDR2 are MNHNS and SASEGT. The CDR3 totals 13 residues. The ends were cut back, 8 bases at V and 4 bases at J, with 13 bases in the middle. As DNA, the CDR3 is TGTGCCAGCCAGGGGGGGGTGGCAGATACGCAGTATTTT. It specifies CASQGGVADTQYF.

This clonotype was counted only a few times. This rearrangement joins TRBV20-1 to TRBJ1-1; no reliable D call. The V end lost 2 bases, the J end lost 0 bases, and 7 bases lay between the germline ends. Per germline, CDR1 DFQATT and CDR2 SNEGSKA (reference sequence). This CDR3 is built from 13 residues. CDR3 bases: TGCAGTGCTAGATCGCAGATGAACACTGAAGCTTTCTTT. It encodes CSARSQMNTEAFF.

This chain connects TRBV6-2 or TRBV6-3 to TRBJ2-7, with D perhaps TRBD1 or TRBD2 (6 bases each). V lost 2 bases to trimming and J lost 3 bases, with 20 bases between them. This CDR3 region has 17 residues. Germline CDR1 MNHEY, CDR2 SVGEGT. CDR3 amino acids: CASSYGVGRGGNYEQYF. DNA of the CDR3: TGTGCCAGCAGTTACGGGGTCGGCAGGGGAGGAAACTACGAGCAGTACTTC.